What follows are 28 T cell receptor beta chains derived from one specimen sequenced in a study of T-cell reconstitution after alpha-beta-depleted transplantation in children. Library preparation (for TCRbeta) was performed with unique molecular identifiers. Each CDR3 protein is one row after TCRdb ran MiXCR on the PCR reads. The sample includes some 600,000 distinct CDR3 sequences, 13% of them seen just once. The material sequenced was PBMCs, mostly from graft donor cells, taken 360 days after TCRalphabeta/CD19-depleted stem cell transplant. These receptors were taken from a male patient under 18 who had a stem cell transplant for acute myeloid leukemia, so the T cells may come from the graft donor.

This chain joins TRBV2 and TRBJ2-5; 8 bases map to TRBD2. Unmatched junction bases numbered 8, after V lost 6 bases and J lost 5 bases. CDR1 and CDR2 (germline): SNHLY, FYNNEI. The CDR3 sequence is 14 residues long. CDR3: CASRGTRFMETQYF. The CDR3 DNA sequence: TGTGCCAGCAGGGGGACTAGATTTATGGAGACCCAGTACTTC.

This chain joins TRBV29-1 and TRBJ1-1; D is possibly TRBD1 (5 bases). The germline V gene encodes CDR1 SQVTM and CDR2 ANQGSEA. Trimming removed 7 bases at V and 3 bases at J, with 18 bases between. The CDR3 covers 14 residues. CDR3 sequence (DNA): TGCAGCGCTGAGGGCAGGGTTGGGGACACTGAAGCTTTCTTT. Its protein is CSAEGRVGDTEAFF. Looking up the rest from reference TRBV29-1 and TRBJ1-1 gives the full variable domain: SAVISQKPSRDICQRGTSLTIQCQVDSQVTMMFWYRQQPGQSLTLIATANQGSEATYESGFVIDKFPISRPNLTFSTLTVSNMSPEDSSIYLCSAEGRVGDTEAFFGQGTRLTVV.

Here the CDR3 reads CASSQGLAGTREQFF. Written as DNA, the CDR3 is TGTGCCAGCAGCCAGGGACTAGCGGGAACGCGCGAGCAGTTCTTC. The chain recombines TRBV11-2 with TRBJ2-1; 13 bases are shared with TRBD2. After removal of 5 bases from V and 10 bases from J, the junction contained 8 bases not matched to a gene. This CDR3 contains 15 residues. Germline V gene lookup returns CDR1 SGHAT and CDR2 FQNNGV.

The chain has TRBV20-1 and TRBJ1-1; 7 bases are a match to TRBD1. Germline-derived CDR1 and CDR2 are DFQATT and SNEGSKA (reference sequence). V lost 2 bases, J lost 6 bases, and 6 bases stayed unmatched. The CDR3 extends over 13 amino acids. CDR3 loop: CSARTDRLSEAFF. Here the CDR3 DNA reads TGCAGTGCTAGAACGGACAGGCTTTCTGAAGCTTTCTTT.

This clonotype was detected ten times or more. V usage is TRBV15 and J usage is TRBJ2-2; maybe TRBD2 (5 bases). Germline V gene sequence: CDR1 LNHNV, CDR2 YYDKDF (reference sequence). The CDR3 sequence is 12 residues long. The ends were cut back, 8 bases at V and 6 bases at J, with 10 bases in the middle. Here the CDR3 DNA reads TGTGCCACCCGGGGTGGTCCCGGGGAGCTGTTTTTT. Amino acids: CATRGGPGELFF.

The rearrangement joins TRBV7-9 to TRBJ1-2; D is unclear. V was trimmed by 0 bases and J by 6 bases, leaving 14 bases between them. The germline CDR1 and CDR2 sequences are SEHNR and FQNEAQ (reference sequence). This CDR3 spans 15 amino acids. The CDR3: CASSLARVHADGYTF. The CDR3 bases are TGTGCCAGCAGCTTAGCTCGGGTGCATGCGGATGGCTACACCTTC.

This chain uses TRBV18 with TRBJ1-5; 7 bases are shared with TRBD1. V was clipped by 3 bases and J by 4 bases; unmatched bases: 12. There are 17 residues in the CDR3. Per germline, CDR1 KGHSH and CDR2 LQKENI. The CDR3 loop is CASSPGEGQSLNQPQHF. CDR3 coding DNA: TGTGCCAGCTCACCTGGCGAGGGACAGAGCCTGAATCAGCCCCAGCATTTT.

CDR3 bases: TGTGCCAGCAGTATTCTAGCGGGAGTGAACAATGAGCAGTTCTTC. Translating gives CASSILAGVNNEQFF. This chain connects TRBV6-1 to TRBJ2-1; 10 bases are a match to TRBD2. Looked up from germline, CDR1 is MNHNS and CDR2 is SASEGT. The CDR3 extends over 15 amino acids. Trimming at V came to 5 bases and at J to 5 bases, leaving 6 bases not matched to a gene.

This clonotype was seen many times. The chain couples TRBV24-1 to TRBJ2-1; D remains ambiguous. The CDR3 runs 13 residues. Trimming pared 1 base from V and 9 bases from J, leaving 9 bases between. The germline V gene has CDR1 KGHDR and CDR2 SFDVKD. The CDR3 region is CATSDLAQREQFF. CDR3 nucleotide sequence: TGTGCCACCAGTGATTTAGCGCAGCGTGAGCAGTTCTTC.

In its sample, this clonotype was seen a few times. The chain combines TRBV29-1 with TRBJ2-7, with 10 bases lining up with TRBD2. V was clipped by 0 bases and J by 3 bases; unmatched bases: 17. Germline CDR1 reads SQVTM; CDR2 reads ANQGSEA. The CDR3 sequence is 19 residues long. In DNA, the CDR3 is TGCAGCGTTGAAGATCCCCTAGCGGGAGCCCCCCCCGGTTACTACGAGCAGTACTTC. Protein: CSVEDPLAGAPPGYYEQYF.

J is TRBJ1-5 and V is TRBV5-6, with TRBD1 as a possible D gene (5 bases). The CDR3 is 14 amino acids. Germline loops: CDR1 SGHDT, CDR2 YYEEEE. V lost 0 bases, J lost 11 bases, and 15 bases lay in between. The CDR3 loop reads CASSLVSGPGSQHF. The CDR3 DNA sequence: TGTGCCAGCAGCTTGGTTTCGGGGCCAGGGTCCCAGCATTTT.

This clonotype was seen a handful of times. V gene TRBV5-1 combines with J gene TRBJ2-1; D gene ambiguous. Germline CDR1 SGHRS, CDR2 YFSETQ. The ends were cut back, 1 base at V and 0 bases at J, with 14 bases in the middle. This CDR3 region has 17 residues. The CDR3 DNA follows: TGCGCCAGCAGCTTGTGGGTAGGGCGAAGCTCCTACAATGAGCAGTTCTTC. It translates to CASSLWVGRSSYNEQFF. The full variable domain, in which reference TRBV5-1 and TRBJ2-1 provide the parts outside the CDR3, is KAGVTQTPRYLIKTRGQQVTLSCSPISGHRSVSWYQQTPGQGLQFLFEYFSETQRNKGNFPGRFSGRQFSNSRSEMNVSTLELGDSALYLCASSLWVGRSSYNEQFFGPGTRLTVL.

The J gene is TRBJ2-1, the V gene TRBV5-1; TRBD2 matches at 9 bases. J was trimmed by 0 bases and V by 5 bases; bases with no gene match: 9. Per the germline V gene, CDR1 is SGHRS and CDR2 is YFSETQ. The CDR3 totals 17 residues. CDR3 bases: TGCGCCAGCAGAGGAGCGGGAGGCCGTTCCTCCTACAATGAGCAGTTCTTC. This translates into CASRGAGGRSSYNEQFF.

This clonotype was picked up many times. The rearrangement uses TRBV5-1 and TRBJ2-1; 10 bases line up with TRBD2. The trim removed 4 bases at V and 3 bases at J, leaving 10 bases unmatched. This CDR3 spans 17 amino acids. Germline loops: CDR1 SGHRS, CDR2 YFSETQ. CDR3 sequence: CASSPRTSGNYYNEQFF. The CDR3 region has the DNA TGCGCCAGCAGCCCCCGGACTAGCGGAAACTACTACAATGAGCAGTTCTTC.

This clonotype was observed at least ten times. The rearrangement joins TRBV5-1 to TRBJ1-4, with D possibly being TRBD1 (6 bases). Germline values: CDR1 SGHRS, CDR2 YFSETQ. The length of the CDR3 is 14 residues. V lost 0 bases and J 8 bases, leaving 11 bases between the germline ends. The CDR3 DNA reads as TGCGCCAGCAGCTTGGATCAGGGGCGGGAAAAACTGTTTTTT. The encoded protein is CASSLDQGREKLFF.

The chain has TRBV7-8 and TRBJ2-3; 11 bases fit TRBD2. CDR3 length: 14 amino acids. Germline CDR1 SGHVS, CDR2 FQNEAQ. V trimming: 7 bases; J trimming: 3 bases; junction bases outside the gene matches: 3. The CDR3 loop is CASTRTSGTDTQYF. The CDR3 nucleotides read TGTGCCAGCACCCGGACTAGCGGGACAGATACGCAGTATTTT.

This clonotype came up many times. The rearrangement uses TRBV12-3 or TRBV12-4 and TRBJ2-7; D is undetermined. Trimming pared 8 bases from V and 3 bases from J, leaving 8 bases between. CDR3 size: 11 residues. The CDR3 sequence: CASGENYEQYF. CDR3 bases: TGTGCCAGCGGGGAAAACTACGAGCAGTACTTC.

In the case of this clonotype: Because the CDR3 is missing its conserved closing phenylalanine or tryptophan, this is likely a read error. The chain couples TRBV5-1 to TRBJ2-1; 9 bases fit TRBD2. The germline gives CDR1 SGHRS, CDR2 YFSETQ. The CDR3 loop spans 16 amino acids. The junction had 7 bases not matched to a gene; V was cut back by 6 bases and J by 0 bases. CDR3 loop: CASTWTSASSYNEQFC. The DNA for the CDR3 is TGCGCCAGCACCTGGACTAGCGCGAGCTCCTACAATGAGCAGTTCTGC.

This clonotype was observed at least ten times. The gene calls are TRBV20-1 and TRBJ1-4; D is uncertain. The germline V gene encodes CDR1 DFQATT and CDR2 SNEGSKA (reference sequence). The V end lost 3 bases, the J end lost 8 bases, and 13 bases lay between the germline ends. The CDR3 is 13 amino acids. The CDR3: CSARRGLEEKLFF. The CDR3 DNA sequence: TGCAGTGCTAGGCGCGGGTTGGAGGAAAAACTGTTTTTT.

V gene TRBV2 combines with J gene TRBJ2-1; no firm D call. The CDR3 consists of 12 residues. The germline V gene encodes CDR1 SNHLY and CDR2 FYNNEI. V was trimmed by 7 bases and J by 9 bases, leaving 13 bases between them. This chain's CDR3 is CASTLEAGEQFF. The CDR3 DNA sequence: TGTGCCAGCACCCTCGAAGCTGGTGAGCAGTTCTTC.

This clonotype was observed at least ten times. The chain uses TRBV20-1 and TRBJ2-2, with 7 positions matching TRBD1. V shed 6 bases, J shed 4 bases, and the junction held 11 bases outside the gene matches. The germline V gene has CDR1 DFQATT and CDR2 SNEGSKA (reference sequence). There are 15 residues in the CDR3. CDR3 in amino acids: CSARAGGVSTGELFF. In DNA, the CDR3 is TGCAGTGCCCGGGCAGGGGGTGTTAGCACCGGGGAGCTGTTTTTT.

In this sample, this clonotype turned up many times. The chain links TRBV10-3 to TRBJ2-1, with TRBD2 matching 9 bases. With V trimmed by 4 bases and J by 5 bases, 9 bases remained unmatched. The germline V gene encodes CDR1 ENHRY and CDR2 SYGVKD. This CDR3 has 16 amino acids. The CDR3 loop reads CAISGASGTGDNEQFF. The CDR3 nucleotides read TGTGCCATCAGTGGGGCTAGCGGGACGGGAGACAATGAGCAGTTCTTC.

In this sample, this clonotype turned up a few times. The chain links TRBV5-1 to TRBJ2-1, with 15 bases aligning to TRBD2. CDR3 length: 17 residues. Germline trimming cut 4 bases from V and 3 bases from J; bases unmatched to any gene: 5. Germline CDR1 SGHRS, CDR2 YFSETQ. The CDR3 here is CASSSSGLAGGYNEQFF. The CDR3 nucleotides are TGCGCCAGCAGCAGCTCGGGACTAGCGGGAGGCTACAATGAGCAGTTCTTC.

This clonotype was picked up a small number of times. The J gene is TRBJ1-1, the V gene TRBV28; no reliable D call. This CDR3 comprises 14 residues. Trimming removed 2 bases from V and 1 base from J, with 8 bases in between. Looked up from germline, CDR1 is MDHEN and CDR2 is SYDVKM. As DNA, the CDR3 is TGTGCCAGCAGTTTAGGTGTGAGGAACACTGAAGCTTTCTTT. This sequence encodes CASSLGVRNTEAFF.

This rearrangement joins TRBV4-3 to TRBJ2-2; TRBD2 is a possible D gene (5 bases). Looked up from germline, CDR1 is LGHNA and CDR2 is YSLEER. The CDR3 contains 18 residues. Trimming cost V 0 bases and J 2 bases, with 16 bases left between them. CDR3 sequence: CASSQDKLKLGNTGELFF. The CDR3 nucleotides are TGCGCCAGCAGCCAAGATAAGCTGAAACTAGGCAACACCGGGGAGCTGTTTTTT.

In its sample, this clonotype was seen many times. The chain joins TRBV25-1 to TRBJ2-5; D is undetermined. The V and J ends lost 10 bases and 4 bases respectively, with 13 bases between them. The V gene's germline CDR1 is MGHDK and CDR2 SYGVNS. The CDR3 length is 12 residues. The CDR3 protein is CATSSMSETQYF. CDR3 coding DNA: TGTGCCACCTCCTCGATGTCAGAGACCCAGTACTTC.

This clonotype has only a few counts. The V and J genes are TRBV4-3 and TRBJ2-2, with TRBD2 identical over 12 bases. Germline V gives CDR1 LGHNA, CDR2 YSLEER. This CDR3 has 17 residues. V dropped 0 bases and J dropped 5; count of bases not matched to a gene: 4. This CDR3 reads CASSQETSGSSTGELFF. Here the CDR3 DNA reads TGCGCCAGCAGCCAAGAGACTAGCGGGAGTTCAACCGGGGAGCTGTTTTTT.

This clonotype was seen many times. J is TRBJ2-5 and V is TRBV12-3 or TRBV12-4; D is possibly TRBD2 (5 bases). The CDR3 loop spans 15 amino acids. V lost 6 bases to trimming and J lost 4 bases, with 18 bases between them. The CDR3 region is CASSLLSDSRETQYF. Written as DNA, the CDR3 is TGTGCCAGCAGCCTCCTTTCGGACTCCCGAGAGACCCAGTACTTC.